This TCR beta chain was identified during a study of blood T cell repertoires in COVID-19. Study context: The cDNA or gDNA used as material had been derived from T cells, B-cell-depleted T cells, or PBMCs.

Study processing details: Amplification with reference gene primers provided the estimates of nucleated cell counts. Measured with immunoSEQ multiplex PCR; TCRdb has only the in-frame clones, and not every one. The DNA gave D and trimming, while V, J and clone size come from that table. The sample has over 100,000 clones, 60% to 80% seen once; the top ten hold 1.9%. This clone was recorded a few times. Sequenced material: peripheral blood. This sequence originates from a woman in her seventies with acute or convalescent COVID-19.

This CDR3 reads CASSPGEGVNQPQHF. CDR3 sequence (DNA): TGTGCCAGCTCACCGGGGGAGGGAGTCAATCAGCCCCAGCATTTT. The gene calls are TRBV18 and TRBJ1-5; D might be TRBD1 (5 bases). Germline-derived CDR1 and CDR2 are KGHSH and LQKENI. The germline V and J ends were trimmed by 3 bases and 3 bases, with 12 bases remaining between them. The CDR3 length is 15 residues.